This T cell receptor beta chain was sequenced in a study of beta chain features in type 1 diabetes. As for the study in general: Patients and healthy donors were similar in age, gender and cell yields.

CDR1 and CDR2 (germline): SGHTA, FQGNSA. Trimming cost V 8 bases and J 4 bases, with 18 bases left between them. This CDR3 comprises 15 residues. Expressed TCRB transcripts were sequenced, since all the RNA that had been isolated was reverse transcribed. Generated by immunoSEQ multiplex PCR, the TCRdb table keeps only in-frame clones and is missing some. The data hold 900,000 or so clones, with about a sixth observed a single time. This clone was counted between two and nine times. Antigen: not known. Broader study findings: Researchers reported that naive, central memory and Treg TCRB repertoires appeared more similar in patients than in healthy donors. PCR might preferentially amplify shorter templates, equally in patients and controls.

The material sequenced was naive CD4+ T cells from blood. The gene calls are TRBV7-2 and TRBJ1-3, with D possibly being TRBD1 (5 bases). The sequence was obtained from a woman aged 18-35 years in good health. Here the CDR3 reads CASLSRQTPGNTIYF. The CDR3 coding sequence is TGTGCCAGCCTCAGTCGACAGACACCAGGAAACACCATATATTTT.